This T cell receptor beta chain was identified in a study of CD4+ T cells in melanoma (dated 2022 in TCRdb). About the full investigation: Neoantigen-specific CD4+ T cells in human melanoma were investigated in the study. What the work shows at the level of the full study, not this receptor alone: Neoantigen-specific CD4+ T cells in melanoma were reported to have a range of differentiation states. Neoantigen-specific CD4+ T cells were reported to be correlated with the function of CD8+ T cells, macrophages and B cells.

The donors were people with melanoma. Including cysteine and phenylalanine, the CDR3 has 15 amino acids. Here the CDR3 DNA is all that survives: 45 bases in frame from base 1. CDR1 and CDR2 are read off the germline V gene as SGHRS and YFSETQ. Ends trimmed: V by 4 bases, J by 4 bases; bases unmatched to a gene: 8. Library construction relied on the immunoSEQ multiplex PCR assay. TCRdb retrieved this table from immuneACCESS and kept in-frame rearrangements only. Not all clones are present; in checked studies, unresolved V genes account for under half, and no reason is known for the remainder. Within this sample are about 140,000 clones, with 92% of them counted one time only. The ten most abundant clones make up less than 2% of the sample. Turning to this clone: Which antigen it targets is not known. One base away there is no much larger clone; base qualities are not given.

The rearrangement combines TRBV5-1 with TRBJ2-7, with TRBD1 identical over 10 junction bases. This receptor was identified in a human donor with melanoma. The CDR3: CASSQRTGGGYEQYF. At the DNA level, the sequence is TGCGCCAGCAGCCAGAGGACAGGGGGAGGGTACGAGCAGTACTTC.